The following is a T cell receptor beta chain sequence with its context. The antigen is unknown. The sample comes from a study of shared clonotypes between healthy human individuals. Study outcomes and limitations: Investigators collected only blood, and repertoires in tissues likely differ. Clonotype sharing among donors, it was expected, would be affected by sequencing depth. Among the subsets, naive ones generally showed larger estimated richness than memory ones.

The method was immunoSEQ multiplex PCR; TCRdb's version includes in-frame clones alone and lacks a portion of them. This sample has about 2 million clones, with about 94% found just once. This CDR3 region has 14 residues. V lost 2 bases, J lost 6 bases, and 10 bases lay in between. CDR1 is SGHTA and CDR2 is FQGNSA in the germline V gene. CD45RO-negative CD8 cells positively selected for CCR7 made up the naive population, which excluded terminally differentiated effector memory CD45RA+ cells. The sequence was collected from a man aged 18 to 35 in good health. The sequencing input was naive CD8+ T cells sorted from blood. The chain combines TRBV7-2 with TRBJ2-2; perhaps TRBD2 as D (6 bases). In nucleotides, the CDR3 is TGTGCCAGCAGCTTATTTCCGGGAGCCGGGGAGCTGTTTTTT. Encoded protein: CASSLFPGAGELFF.